The clone carrying this T cell receptor (beta chain) appeared a single time. This entry belongs to a study of T cell changes during pregnancy in multiple sclerosis. Method: immunoSEQ multiplex PCR; TCRdb's copy keeps in-frame clones and lacks some. The sample comprises some 40,000 clones, 92% of which are singletons, and about 0.8% rests with the top ten. The V and J ends lost 7 bases and 2 bases respectively, with 9 bases between them. The CDR3 sequence is 12 residues long. Germline V CDR1 and CDR2: MDHEN, SYDVKM. V gene TRBV28 combines with J gene TRBJ2-7, with a tentative D call TRBD2 (6 bases). The TCR originated in a female donor with multiple sclerosis, enrolled in a pregnancy study. The sample here was CD4+ T cells from peripheral blood mononuclear cells, taken in the third trimester of pregnancy. The CDR3 loop reads CASTGVPYEQYF. In DNA form, the CDR3 reads TGTGCCAGCACGGGGGTTCCCTACGAGCAGTACTTC.